The 30 T cell receptor beta chains given below trace back to one sample, sequenced in a study of cytomegalovirus exposure and HLA in healthy donors. 13 Jbeta primers and 60 Vbeta primers were used for the PCR. TCRdb's table, derived via immunoSEQ multiplex PCR, lists solely in-frame clones and lacks some. The sample has about 130,000 clones, 80% to 85% seen once. Sequencing was carried out using PBMCs. These receptors were obtained from a woman younger than 45 in good health and CMV-seronegative.

This clone was detected only a few times. The J gene is TRBJ1-2, the V gene TRBV2; 7 bases are a match to TRBD1. Per the germline V gene, CDR1 is SNHLY and CDR2 is FYNNEI. The CDR3 has 14 amino acids. The ends lost 4 bases at V and 4 bases at J; junction bases unmatched: 6. The DNA for the CDR3 is TGTGCCAGCAGTGGATCGGACAGGATCTATGGCTACACCTTC. Its protein is CASSGSDRIYGYTF. Looking up the rest from reference TRBV2 and TRBJ1-2 gives the full variable domain: EPEVTQTPSHQVTQMGQEVILRCVPISNHLYFYWYRQILGQKVEFLVSFYNNEISEKSEIFDDQFSVERPDGSNFTLKIRSTKLEDSAMYFCASSGSDRIYGYTFGSGTRLTVV.

The V call is TRBV29-1, the J call TRBJ1-2; a possible D gene is TRBD1 (5 bases). V lost 0 bases to trimming and J lost 6 bases, with 8 bases between them. CDR1 SQVTM and CDR2 ANQGSEA come from the germline V gene. This CDR3 has 12 amino acids. The CDR3 sequence is CSVEDSRDGYTF. The CDR3 DNA is TGCAGCGTTGAAGATAGCAGGGATGGCTACACCTTC.

The rearrangement links TRBV30 to TRBJ1-1, with TRBD1 matching 8 bases. CDR1 and CDR2 (germline): GTSNPN, SVGIG (reference sequence). Trimming cost V 1 base and J 5 bases; bases outside gene matches: 9. The CDR3 is made up of 15 amino acids. CDR3 residues: CAWSDNRGFQTEAFF. The CDR3 bases are TGTGCCTGGAGTGACAACAGGGGGTTTCAGACTGAAGCTTTCTTT.

V usage is TRBV2 and J usage is TRBJ1-2; unclear D gene. The germline V gene encodes CDR1 SNHLY and CDR2 FYNNEI. Trimming pared 2 bases from V and 4 bases from J, leaving 11 bases between. This CDR3 region has 14 residues. CDR3 nucleotides: TGTGCCAGCAGTGAAAGCGTGGCTGGCTATGGCTACACCTTC. Translation gives CASSESVAGYGYTF.

The chain carries TRBV7-9 and TRBJ1-5; no definite D call. This CDR3 contains 14 residues. Germline V gene data show CDR1 as SEHNR and CDR2 as FQNEAQ (reference sequence). V lost 1 base to trimming and J lost 2 bases, with 6 bases between them. The CDR3 reads CASSLGGGNQPQHF. In nucleotides, the CDR3 is TGTGCCAGCAGCTTAGGCGGCGGCAATCAGCCCCAGCATTTT.

The chain recombines TRBV6-5 with TRBJ1-3; maybe TRBD1 (5 bases). With 4 bases removed from V and 4 bases from J, the gap between germline ends came to 8 bases. CDR1 is MNHEY, CDR2 SVGAGI, per germline. This CDR3 has 13 residues. As DNA, the CDR3 is TGTGCCAGCAGTTCTCCAGGGGGAAACACCATATATTTT. Encoded protein: CASSSPGGNTIYF.

On this clone itself: One end of the junction fails to match germline, which may point to a read error. V and J are TRBV7-9 and TRBJ2-7; D might be TRBD1 (6 bases). Germline CDR1 is SEHNR and CDR2 is FQNEAQ (reference sequence). The CDR3 is made up of 17 amino acids. The CDR3 nucleotides read TGTTCCAGCAGCTTCGCAAAACCGGGACACGGATTTGACGAGCAGTACTTC. Encoded protein: CSSSFAKPGHGFDEQYF.

The chain has TRBV6-6 and TRBJ1-3; 7 nucleotides agree with TRBD1. CDR3 length equals 13 residues. Trimming removed 7 bases from V and 2 bases from J; junction bases left unmatched: 2. Germline CDR1 reads MNHNY; CDR2 reads SVGAGI (reference sequence). The CDR3 region has the DNA TGTGCCAGCATCAGGGGGGCTGGAAACACCATATATTTT. Protein sequence: CASIRGAGNTIYF.

The V call is TRBV4-1, the J call TRBJ2-5; a possible D gene is TRBD1 (5 bases). The end of the DNA fits TRBJ2-7 better, so the J call may be wrong. Germline CDR1 is MGHRA and CDR2 is YSYEKL. The CDR3 covers 15 residues. This chain's CDR3 is CASSQGPGLGYEQYF. The CDR3 DNA follows: TGCGCCAGCAGCCAAGGCCCAGGGTTAGGCTACGAGCAGTACTTC.

This sequence joins TRBV6-5 and TRBJ2-5, with D possibly being TRBD1 (6 bases). V lost 5 bases and J 5 bases, leaving 15 bases between the germline ends. The CDR3 sequence is 14 residues long. Germline CDR1 MNHEY, CDR2 SVGAGI. The CDR3 sequence is CASSTSVGAETQYF. CDR3 DNA: TGTGCCAGCAGTACCAGCGTGGGGGCGGAGACCCAGTACTTC.

This clone appeared once. The chain is built from TRBV30 and TRBJ1-1; 7 bases match TRBD1. Per the germline V gene, CDR1 is GTSNPN and CDR2 is SVGIG (reference sequence). The CDR3 is 13 amino acids. Unmatched junction bases numbered 5, after V lost 3 bases and J lost 4 bases. As DNA, the CDR3 is TGTGCCTGGAGCTGGCAGGGGGGCACTGAAGCTTTCTTT. Amino acid sequence: CAWSWQGGTEAFF.

The chain is built from TRBV29-1 and TRBJ2-7; no reliable D call. The CDR3 loop spans 12 amino acids. Trimming shortened V by 3 bases and J by 0 bases, and 6 bases separated the two germline ends. Germline loops: CDR1 SQVTM, CDR2 ANQGSEA. The CDR3 protein is CSVEADSYEQYF. The CDR3 nucleotides read TGCAGCGTTGAGGCGGACTCCTACGAGCAGTACTTC.

The rearrangement uses TRBV7-2 and TRBJ2-7; TRBD2 matches 10 bases. V was pared by 5 bases and J by 3 bases, with 7 bases of the junction left unmatched. Germline V gene lookup returns CDR1 SGHTA and CDR2 FQGNSA. The CDR3 spans 15 residues. The chain's CDR3 is CASSPLAGGYYEQYF. In nucleotides, the CDR3 is TGTGCCAGCAGCCCGTTAGCGGGAGGATACTACGAGCAGTACTTC.

This sequence joins TRBV5-1 and TRBJ2-2, with TRBD1 identical over 11 bases. This CDR3 contains 17 residues. V gave up 1 base and J gave up 3 bases; unmatched junction bases: 5. CDR1 and CDR2 from the germline V gene are SGHRS and YFSETQ. The CDR3 bases are TGCGCCAGCAGCTTGCAAGGGACAGGGGGTCACACCGGGGAGCTGTTTTTT. Its translation: CASSLQGTGGHTGELFF.

The chain joins TRBV28 to TRBJ2-2; 10 bases are shared with TRBD2. The V segment lost 5 bases and the J segment 5 bases; nucleotides outside the gene matches: 8. Germline values: CDR1 MDHEN, CDR2 SYDVKM. The CDR3 runs to 16 residues. DNA for the CDR3: TGTGCCAGCAGTCCTAGCGGGAGTGTCTTTACCGGGGAGCTGTTTTTT. Encoded protein: CASSPSGSVFTGELFF.

V is TRBV6-4 and J is TRBJ1-4; D may be TRBD1 (5 bases). CDR1 is MRHNA, CDR2 SNTAGT, per germline. This CDR3 region has 13 residues. Trimming cost V 3 bases and J 8 bases, with 10 bases left between them. The chain's CDR3 is CASSEQGGEKLFF. As DNA, the CDR3 is TGTGCCAGCAGTGAGCAGGGAGGCGAAAAACTGTTTTTT.

In this sample, this clone turned up a few times. The chain has TRBV30 and TRBJ1-1, with a possible D match to TRBD1 (5 bases). CDR1 is GTSNPN, CDR2 SVGIG, per germline (reference sequence). CDR3 length equals 11 residues. Trimming cost V 3 bases and J 7 bases, with 9 bases left between them. This CDR3 is CAWSEQVEAFF. In DNA, the CDR3 is TGTGCCTGGAGCGAACAGGTTGAAGCTTTCTTT. The full variable domain, its missing parts supplied by reference TRBV30 and TRBJ1-1, is SQTIHQWPATLVQPVGSPLSLECTVEGTSNPNLYWYRQAAGRGLQLLFYSVGIGQISSEVPQNLSASRPQDRQFILSSKKLLLSDSGFYLCAWSEQVEAFFGQGTRLTVV.

This chain links TRBV7-2 with TRBJ2-2; D is uncertain. The CDR3 runs 14 residues. From germline, CDR1 is SGHTA and CDR2 FQGNSA. Between the trimmed V and J ends, which lost 2 bases and 4 bases, there was a span of 8 bases. CDR3 sequence (DNA): TGTGCCAGCAGCTTAAGTCCGGTCACCGGGGAGCTGTTTTTT. Translating it yields CASSLSPVTGELFF.

This clone was detected once. The chain employs TRBV5-4 and TRBJ2-5; 12 bases align to TRBD1. The CDR3 runs to 17 residues. The J segment lost 4 bases and the V segment lost 5 bases, leaving 12 bases of the junction unmatched. Germline CDR1 and CDR2: SGHNT and YYREEE (reference sequence). CDR3 sequence: CASSLFAGTGGLETQYF. CDR3 coding DNA: TGTGCCAGCAGTTTATTCGCCGGGACAGGGGGCTTAGAGACCCAGTACTTC.

The chain recombines TRBV4-1 with TRBJ1-4, with D maybe TRBD1 (6 bases). V was clipped by 0 bases and J by 7 bases, with 18 bases between them. The V gene's germline CDR1 is MGHRA and CDR2 YSYEKL. This CDR3 is 17 amino acids long. CDR3 sequence (DNA): TGCGCCAGCAGCCAAGAGGCTCGGCAGGGGCCCGGTGAAAAACTGTTTTTT. Translating gives CASSQEARQGPGEKLFF.

The chain joins TRBV4-1 to TRBJ2-1, with 15 nucleotides matching TRBD2. The CDR3 is 21 residues long. V shed 3 bases and J 0 bases; nucleotides not matched to a gene: 12. Germline lookup yields CDR1 MGHRA and CDR2 YSYEKL. The CDR3: CASSHRYPGTSGGSSYNEQFF. Written as DNA, the CDR3 is TGCGCCAGCAGCCACCGATACCCAGGGACTAGCGGGGGGAGCTCCTACAATGAGCAGTTCTTC.

J is TRBJ1-1 and V is TRBV4-2; a weak D match, TRBD1 (5 bases). The CDR3 covers 18 residues. Deletions cut 0 bases from V and 1 base from J, with 18 bases between. The germline CDR1 and CDR2 sequences are LGHNA and YNFKEQ. The CDR3 sequence: CASSQDLMGGGGNTEAFF. CDR3 coding DNA: TGTGCCAGCAGCCAAGATCTTATGGGTGGCGGGGGGAACACTGAAGCTTTCTTT.

The chain uses TRBV5-1 and TRBJ2-7; D perhaps matches TRBD2 (5 bases). Germline V gene lookup returns CDR1 SGHRS and CDR2 YFSETQ. The CDR3 sequence is 14 residues long. V gave up 0 bases and J gave up 0 bases, with 7 bases separating them. CDR3 protein: CASSLVGSSYEQYF. CDR3 DNA: TGCGCCAGCAGCTTGGTTGGGAGCTCCTACGAGCAGTACTTC. Full variable domain (rest looked up from reference TRBV5-1 and TRBJ2-7): KAGVTQTPRYLIKTRGQQVTLSCSPISGHRSVSWYQQTPGQGLQFLFEYFSETQRNKGNFPGRFSGRQFSNSRSEMNVSTLELGDSALYLCASSLVGSSYEQYFGPGTRLTVT.

The chain joins TRBV18 to TRBJ2-3; 9 nucleotides align to TRBD2. CDR3 length: 19 residues. V shed 3 bases, J shed 2 bases, and the junction held 15 bases outside the gene matches. CDR1 KGHSH and CDR2 LQKENI come from the germline V gene. The CDR3 nucleotides read TGTGCCAGCTCACCGACCTCTAGCGGGATGGATCTGCTCACAGATACGCAGTATTTT. Translation: CASSPTSSGMDLLTDTQYF.

V gene TRBV2 combines with J gene TRBJ1-1; 9 bases are a match to TRBD1. V was clipped by 5 bases and J by 2 bases; unmatched bases: 6. Per the germline V gene, CDR1 is SNHLY and CDR2 is FYNNEI. The CDR3 extends over 15 amino acids. The chain's CDR3 is CASSHRGRTNTEAFF. DNA of the CDR3: TGTGCCAGCAGTCACAGGGGGCGTACAAACACTGAAGCTTTCTTT. The variable domain in full, completed from reference TRBV2 and TRBJ1-1, reads EPEVTQTPSHQVTQMGQEVILRCVPISNHLYFYWYRQILGQKVEFLVSFYNNEISEKSEIFDDQFSVERPDGSNFTLKIRSTKLEDSAMYFCASSHRGRTNTEAFFGQGTRLTVV.

The chain links TRBV10-1 to TRBJ2-3; 8 bases agree with TRBD1. The CDR3 extends over 15 amino acids. With 6 bases clipped from V and 5 bases from J, the junction kept 10 bases outside the gene matches. From germline, CDR1 is WNHNN and CDR2 SYGVQD (reference sequence). In nucleotides, the CDR3 is TGCGCCAGCAGAGGAGACAGGGGCAGGGAAGATACGCAGTATTTT. Translated, it gives CASRGDRGREDTQYF.

This clone appeared a few times. The V and J genes are TRBV4-3 and TRBJ1-5, with D perhaps matching TRBD1 (5 bases). Deletions cut 0 bases from V and 3 bases from J, with 9 bases between. The CDR3 length is 15 residues. In germline, CDR1 is LGHNA, CDR2 YSLEER. The CDR3 DNA follows: TGCGCCAGCAGCCAAGATGGAGGGGTCAATCAGCCCCAGCATTTT. It is translated as CASSQDGGVNQPQHF.

The J gene is TRBJ2-3, the V gene TRBV5-5; D not resolved. The CDR3 has 13 amino acids. The germline V and J ends were trimmed by 3 bases and 6 bases, with 11 bases remaining between them. The V gene's germline CDR1 is SGHKS and CDR2 YYEKEE (reference sequence). The CDR3 reads CASSSTRPDTQYF. The CDR3 DNA follows: TGTGCCAGCAGCTCGACAAGGCCGGATACGCAGTATTTT.

This clone showed up just a few times. The CDR3 region has the DNA TGTGCTTGCTTCAGACAAACTAATGAAAAACTGTTTTTT. Protein sequence: CACFRQTNEKLFF. The chain uses TRBV30 and TRBJ1-4; D not certain. Germline V gives CDR1 GTSNPN, CDR2 SVGIG (reference sequence). The CDR3 length is 13 residues.

V is TRBV11-1 and J is TRBJ2-5, with TRBD1 matching 10 bases. The DNA end is a closer match to TRBJ2-7, so the J assignment may be wrong. The CDR3 covers 14 residues. Germline V lookup: CDR1 SGHAT, CDR2 FQDESV (reference sequence). The CDR3 bases are TGTGCCAGCAGCCGGGACAGGGGTACCTACGAGCAGTACTTC. Its translation: CASSRDRGTYEQYF.